The rows below give T cell receptor beta chains drawn from one sample of a study of T cell repertoires in aging, cancer and after chemotherapy. TCRdb processed the multiplex PCR reads anew with MiXCR; each CDR3 protein has one entry. There are 10,000 to 15,000 distinct CDR3 sequences in the sample; 35% occur only once, and roughly 6.7% lies in the top ten. Sequencing input: blood. The receptor source for this set is a human donor in good health. The donor label of this sample is uncertain. The CDR3 runs from the conserved cysteine through the conserved F or W. Each record gives: clone size, V gene, J gene, D gene, CDR3 protein, CDR3 DNA. The D gene is left open where the match is weak. The size field is filled for only some rows; it gives once, few, many or a size class.

.,TRBV7-2,TRBJ2-1,.,CASSFPQTSYSYEQFF,TGTGCCAGCAGCTTTCCCCAGACTAGTTATTCATATGAGCAGTTCTTC
few,TRBV12-3/TRBV12-4,TRBJ2-5,TRBD2,CASSSFGLAEETQYF,TGTGCCAGCAGTTCCTTCGGACTAGCGGAAGAGACCCAGTACTTC
.,TRBV6-1,TRBJ2-3,TRBD2,CASSEGLATDTQYF,TGTGCCAGCAGTGAAGGACTAGCCACAGATACGCAGTATTTT
few,TRBV18,TRBJ2-7,.,CASSPPGSRDEQYF,TGTGCCAGCTCACCACCGGGCTCTCGGGACGAGCAGTACTTC
.,TRBV6-1,TRBJ2-3,TRBD2,CASSELWTSGTDTQYF,TGTGCCAGCAGTGAACTTTGGACTAGCGGCACAGATACGCAGTATTTT
once,TRBV5-6,TRBJ1-2,.,CASSSQSDSVLGGYTF,TGTGCCAGCAGCAGTCAGTCGGACTCAGTCTTAGGAGGCTACACCTTC
.,TRBV7-9,TRBJ2-5,.,CASSNVRQETQYF,TGTGCCAGCAGCAACGTCAGACAAGAGACCCAGTACTTC
few,TRBV5-6,TRBJ1-4,.,CASSFRAGRTEKLFF,TGTGCCAGCAGCTTCCGGGCAGGGCGAACTGAAAAACTGTTTTTT
.,TRBV19,TRBJ2-7,.,CASKARDYEQYF,TGTGCCAGTAAGGCCAGGGACTACGAGCAGTACTTC
.,TRBV5-4,TRBJ2-7,.,CASSADSYEQYF,TGTGCCAGCAGCGCCGACTCCTACGAGCAGTACTTC
.,TRBV11-3,TRBJ1-2,TRBD1,CASSPEDRGGYGYTF,TGTGCCAGCAGCCCCGAAGACAGGGGCGGGTATGGCTACACCTTC
few,TRBV5-6,TRBJ2-3,TRBD2,CASSLLVSGGRDTQYF,TGTGCCAGCAGCTTGCTTGTCTCGGGGGGGCGGGATACGCAGTATTTT
.,TRBV30,TRBJ1-6,.,CAWSVYSRSYNSPLHF,TGTGCCTGGAGTGTATATTCAAGGTCCTATAATTCACCCCTCCACTTT
.,TRBV10-3,TRBJ2-3,.,CAIGVVGGGYTDTQYF,TGTGCCATCGGAGTTGTAGGCGGAGGTTACACAGATACGCAGTATTTT
.,TRBV19,TRBJ1-2,TRBD1,CASSIGGDSSYGYTF,TGTGCCAGTAGTATCGGAGGGGACAGTTCATATGGCTACACCTTC
medium-sized,TRBV29-1,TRBJ1-2,TRBD1,CSVRGQESYGYTF,TGCAGCGTTAGGGGACAGGAATCCTATGGCTACACCTTC
medium-sized,TRBV29-1,TRBJ1-5,TRBD1,CSISTGQQPQHF,TGCAGCATTTCGACAGGGCAGCAGCCCCAGCATTTT
medium-sized,TRBV11-1,TRBJ2-7,.,CASSRDPDSPEQYF,TGTGCCAGCAGCCGAGACCCTGATAGCCCCGAGCAGTACTTC
medium-sized,TRBV11-3,TRBJ2-2,TRBD1,CASSFGQGIRTGELFF,TGTGCCAGCAGCTTTGGACAGGGGATCCGCACCGGGGAGCTGTTTTTT
few,TRBV30,TRBJ2-1,.,CAWDDFSSYNEQFF,TGTGCCTGGGACGACTTCAGCTCCTACAATGAGCAGTTCTTC
few,TRBV27,TRBJ2-5,TRBD1,CASSPKAGQGVTQYF,TGTGCCAGCAGTCCAAAAGCGGGACAGGGTGTGACCCAGTACTTC
.,TRBV6-2/TRBV6-3,TRBJ2-1,TRBD2,CASSYWVGGNEQFF,TGTGCCAGCAGTTACTGGGTGGGAGGGAATGAGCAGTTCTTC
medium-sized,TRBV5-5,TRBJ2-3,TRBD1,CASSPQGTDTQYF,TGTGCCAGCAGCCCACAGGGGACAGATACGCAGTATTTT
few,TRBV15,TRBJ2-1,TRBD2,CATSIRWRASGRDREQFF,TGTGCCACCAGCATAAGATGGCGGGCTAGCGGGAGGGATCGGGAGCAGTTCTTC
few,TRBV18,TRBJ2-1,TRBD1,CASSYAGQGLEQFF,TGTGCCAGCTCTTACGCCGGACAGGGACTTGAGCAGTTCTTC
medium-sized,TRBV19,TRBJ2-3,TRBD2,CASSTRGAGVSDTQYF,TGTGCCAGTAGTACCCGCGGGGCGGGAGTGTCAGATACGCAGTATTTT
medium-sized,TRBV27,TRBJ2-3,TRBD1,CASILRQGSTDTQYF,TGTGCCAGCATCCTTAGACAGGGGAGCACAGATACGCAGTATTTT
few,TRBV27,TRBJ2-1,.,CASSLKGRGHEQFF,TGTGCCAGCAGTCTAAAGGGCCGAGGTCATGAGCAGTTCTTC
.,TRBV10-3,TRBJ2-2,.,CAISEGQGRNTGELFF,TGTGCCATCAGTGAAGGTCAGGGGCGGAACACCGGGGAGCTGTTTTTT
medium-sized,TRBV29-1,TRBJ2-1,TRBD2,CSVTGRDPYNEQFF,TGCAGCGTTACGGGGAGGGACCCGTACAATGAGCAGTTCTTC
few,TRBV24-1,TRBJ2-2,.,CATSDHTDTGELFF,TGTGCCACCAGTGATCACACGGACACCGGGGAGCTGTTTTTT
.,TRBV5-5,TRBJ1-5,.,CASSRGPSNQPQHF,TGTGCCAGCAGCCGGGGACCCTCCAATCAGCCCCAGCATTTT
.,TRBV18,TRBJ1-4,.,CASSPERGGARLFF,TGTGCCAGCTCACCCGAGAGGGGAGGGGCTAGGCTGTTTTTT
.,TRBV19,TRBJ1-6,TRBD1,CASTSTGRLNSPLHF,TGTGCCAGTACCTCGACAGGGAGGCTGAATTCACCCCTCCACTTT
.,TRBV5-6,TRBJ1-5,.,CASSLASGGSNQPQHF,TGTGCCAGCAGCTTGGCCTCTGGAGGAAGCAATCAGCCCCAGCATTTT
.,TRBV11-2,TRBJ2-5,.,CASSLGRETQYF,TGTGCCAGCAGCTTAGGCCGTGAGACCCAGTACTTC